The clone carrying this T cell receptor beta chain was seen a handful of times. Its antigen is currently unknown. The data were taken from a study of T cells in Graves' hyperthyroidism and ophthalmopathy. Points from the study as a whole: Most clonotypes expanded in the thyroid (above 0.001) were also present in blood. The model's output predicted ophthalmopathy at a median of about 6.5 months prior to onset.

Researchers barred patients who had uncontrolled infection, other autoimmune disease, pregnancy or lactation. In making diagnoses, clinical symptoms, serum thyroxine and TRAb, thyroid ultrasound and orbital computed tomography were all used. Amplified regions were TCR beta CDR3 sequences from RNA transcripts. RT-PCR in the first round (using the HTBI primer set) targeted the TCR CDR3. TCRdb analysed the multiplex PCR reads with MiXCR anew, one entry per CDR3 protein. The data show roughly 400,000 distinct CDR3 sequences, over 11% seen once. Germline V gives CDR1 ENHRY, CDR2 SYGVKD. The CDR3 runs to 15 residues. V dropped 4 bases and J dropped 2 bases, with 11 bases sitting between them.

The receptor's source is a man in his forties or fifties with Graves' ophthalmopathy. The chain has TRBV10-3 and TRBJ2-2; D is uncertain. Material for sequencing was blood. CDR3 in amino acids: CAISGLDTNTGELFF. CDR3 bases: TGTGCCATCAGTGGCTTGGATACTAACACCGGGGAGCTGTTTTTT.